This TCR beta chain derives from a study of cytomegalovirus exposure and HLA in healthy donors. Study-wide results and caveats: A list of approximately 160 TCR beta chains associated with cytomegalovirus was given.

The study ran its PCR with 60 Vbeta and 13 Jbeta primers. The protocol was immunoSEQ multiplex PCR, while the TCRdb copy is restricted to in-frame clones and leaves out a portion. Among roughly 180,000 clones listed, approximately 80% were seen once. V was shortened by 5 bases and J by 3 bases, with 11 bases between the two germline ends. The CDR3 runs 14 residues. CDR1 is MNHNY and CDR2 is SVGAGI in the germline V gene (reference sequence). This clone was detected once. The antigen is unknown. The specimen was PBMCs. This receptor was identified in a girl between 5 and 17 years old in good health and CMV-seropositive. The chain combines TRBV6-6 with TRBJ1-5; D ambiguous. CDR3 DNA: TGTGCCAGCAGTGGGATCGGGAACAATCAGCCCCAGCATTTT. Residues: CASSGIGNNQPQHF.